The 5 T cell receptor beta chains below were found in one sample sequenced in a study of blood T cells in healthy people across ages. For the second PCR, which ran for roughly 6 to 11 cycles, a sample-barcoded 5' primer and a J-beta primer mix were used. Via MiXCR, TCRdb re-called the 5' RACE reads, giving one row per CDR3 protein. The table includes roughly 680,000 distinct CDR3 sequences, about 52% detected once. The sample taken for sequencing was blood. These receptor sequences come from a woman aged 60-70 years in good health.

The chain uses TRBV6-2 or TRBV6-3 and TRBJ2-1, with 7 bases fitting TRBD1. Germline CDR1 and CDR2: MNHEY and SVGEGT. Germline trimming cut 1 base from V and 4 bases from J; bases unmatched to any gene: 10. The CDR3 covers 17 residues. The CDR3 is CASSYLRTGRIYNEQFF. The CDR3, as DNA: TGTGCCAGCAGTTACTTAAGGACAGGCCGAATATACAATGAGCAGTTCTTC.

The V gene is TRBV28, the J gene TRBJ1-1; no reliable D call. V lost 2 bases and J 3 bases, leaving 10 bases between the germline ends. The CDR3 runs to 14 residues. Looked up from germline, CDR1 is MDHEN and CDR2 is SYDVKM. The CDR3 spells CASSLRQMYTEAFF. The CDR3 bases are TGTGCCAGCAGTTTAAGGCAGATGTACACTGAAGCTTTCTTT. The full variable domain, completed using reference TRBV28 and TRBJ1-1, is DVKVTQSSRYLVKRTGEKVFLECVQDMDHENMFWYRQDPGLGLRLIYFSYDVKMKEKGDIPEGYSVSREKKERFSLILESASTNQTSMYLCASSLRQMYTEAFFGQGTRLTVV.

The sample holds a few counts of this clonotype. This chain's CDR3 is CSARGGTTDTQYF. CDR3 DNA sequence: TGCAGTGCTAGAGGGGGGACCACAGATACGCAGTATTTT. The J gene is TRBJ2-3, the V gene TRBV20-1; either TRBD1 or TRBD2 may fit D (5 bases each). The V and J ends lost 1 base and 2 bases respectively, with 7 bases between them. CDR3 length: 13 amino acids. Germline V CDR1 and CDR2: DFQATT, SNEGSKA (reference sequence).

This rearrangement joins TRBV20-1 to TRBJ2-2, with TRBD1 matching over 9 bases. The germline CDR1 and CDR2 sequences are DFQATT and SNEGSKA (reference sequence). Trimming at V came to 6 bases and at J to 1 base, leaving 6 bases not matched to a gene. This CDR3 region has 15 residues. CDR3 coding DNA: TGCAGTGCAAAACAGGGGGCGGGGAACACCGGGGAGCTGTTTTTT. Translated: CSAKQGAGNTGELFF.

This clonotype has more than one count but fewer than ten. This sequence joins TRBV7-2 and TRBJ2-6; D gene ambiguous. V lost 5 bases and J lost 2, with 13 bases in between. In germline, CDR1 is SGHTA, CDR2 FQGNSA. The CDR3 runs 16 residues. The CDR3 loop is CASSPTRTPGANVLTF. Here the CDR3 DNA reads TGTGCCAGCAGCCCTACTCGGACGCCTGGGGCCAACGTCCTGACTTTC.